This entry concerns a single T cell receptor (beta chain). Its specificity is unknown. The sample is drawn from a study of regulatory T cells in long-lasting Graves disease. In the study overall: Persistent Graves' disease meant over 5 years of antithyroid drugs with positive TSH receptor antibodies. Study-level points and caveats: Those with persistent disease had in common more public clonotypes (approximately 2,500) than new patients (approximately 920). With persistent disease, TRBV28, TRBJ1-2 and TRBJ2-5 were the favored segments.

Time point described: persistent/refractory GD, antithyroid drugs over 5 years with positive TRAb. RNA from PBMCs was the source of the TCR library. Trimming removed 6 bases at V and 9 bases at J, with 17 bases between. The CDR3 covers 13 residues. Germline assignment: CDR1 MDHEN and CDR2 SYDVKM. CDR3-region Arm-PCR and iRepertoire HTBI primers produced the TCR beta libraries. TCRdb passed the multiplex PCR reads through MiXCR, listing each CDR3 protein once. The sample lists hundreds of thousands of distinct CDR3 sequences, about 30% seen once, with 40% to 50% in the top ten. The TCR sequence derives from a female donor with Graves disease. The source material was peripheral blood mononuclear cells (PBMCs), sampled when the disease was refractory, from a patient treated with antithyroid drugs. This chain uses TRBV28 with TRBJ2-5; no clear D. CDR3: CASSQTPVEAQYF. DNA of the CDR3: TGTGCCAGCAGCCAGACACCGGTTGAGGCCCAGTACTTC.